Shown below are 14 T cell receptor beta chains from a single sample sequenced in a study of neurological immune-mediated disorders. TCRdb itself ran the 5' RACE reads through MiXCR, one entry per CDR3 protein. The profile covers roughly 16,000 distinct CDR3 sequences, with roughly 14% appearing a single time and roughly 13% taken by the ten largest. Specimen: PBMCs. These receptors all come from a man aged 60 to 69 with HTLV-1-associated myelopathy (HAM/TSP).

DNA for the CDR3: TGTGCCAGCTCACCCACTGGACGGTACATCCAAGAGACCCAGTACTTC. Protein product: CASSPTGRYIQETQYF. The rearrangement uses TRBV18 and TRBJ2-5; no definite D call. CDR3 length equals 16 residues. Between the trimmed V and J ends, which lost 3 bases and 1 base, there was a span of 15 bases. Germline V gene data show CDR1 as KGHSH and CDR2 as LQKENI.

This clonotype was picked up many times. V gene TRBV7-3 combines with J gene TRBJ2-3; D unresolved. The V end lost 3 bases, the J end lost 0 bases, and 4 bases lay between the germline ends. The V gene's germline CDR1 is SGHTA and CDR2 FQGTGA. The CDR3 runs to 13 residues. CDR3 amino acids: CASSFSSTDTQYF. The CDR3 DNA reads TGTGCCAGCAGCTTTTCTAGCACAGATACGCAGTATTTT.

V usage is TRBV5-5 and J usage is TRBJ2-3; 8 nucleotides match TRBD1. V shed 0 bases, J shed 7 bases, and the junction held 7 bases outside the gene matches. The CDR3 contains 15 residues. Looked up from germline, CDR1 is SGHKS and CDR2 is YYEKEE (reference sequence). The CDR3 loop reads CASSLEGQAFNTQYF. The CDR3 region has the DNA TGTGCCAGCAGCTTGGAGGGACAGGCGTTCAATACGCAGTATTTT.

The table lists this clonotype with many counts. The rearrangement joins TRBV24-1 to TRBJ1-1, with a possible D match to TRBD1 (5 bases). Germline V gene sequence: CDR1 KGHDR, CDR2 SFDVKD. The CDR3 is 15 amino acids. The ends were cut back, 2 bases at V and 0 bases at J, with 9 bases in the middle. CDR3: CATSDSGTMNTEAFF. The CDR3 DNA is TGTGCCACCAGTGATTCGGGGACGATGAACACTGAAGCTTTCTTT.

This clonotype was counted ten times or more. The V call is TRBV9, the J call TRBJ1-3; perhaps TRBD1 as D (5 bases). Trimming took off 1 base at V and 0 bases at J, with 11 bases between the two ends. The CDR3 sequence is 16 residues long. Per the germline V gene, CDR1 is SGDLS and CDR2 is YYNGEE. In DNA, the CDR3 is TGTGCCAGCAGCGTACTAGACAGTCGCTCTGGAAACACCATATATTTT. This codes for CASSVLDSRSGNTIYF. The whole variable domain, remainder taken from reference TRBV9 and TRBJ1-3, is DSGVTQTPKHLITATGQRVTLRCSPRSGDLSVYWYQQSLDQGLQFLIQYYNGEERAKGNILERFSAQQFPDLHSELNLSSLELGDSALYFCASSVLDSRSGNTIYFGEGSWLTVV.

There are many counts of this clonotype. This chain connects TRBV28 to TRBJ1-3; D is possibly TRBD1 (6 bases). CDR3 length: 16 residues. Per the germline V gene, CDR1 is MDHEN and CDR2 is SYDVKM. V was pared by 4 bases and J by 0 bases, with 13 bases between. The CDR3 protein is CASSSAGQSSGNTIYF. The CDR3, as DNA: TGTGCCAGCAGTTCCGCCGGACAGAGCTCTGGAAACACCATATATTTT.

This clonotype was seen ten or more times. The chain has TRBV20-1 and TRBJ2-3; D uncertain. The germline V gene has CDR1 DFQATT and CDR2 SNEGSKA (reference sequence). V was clipped by 5 bases and J by 3 bases, with 6 bases between them. The CDR3 sequence is 11 residues long. In DNA form, the CDR3 reads TGCAGTGCTCAGTTTACAGATACGCAGTATTTT. This translates into CSAQFTDTQYF.

This clonotype was recorded at least ten times. V and J are TRBV11-2 and TRBJ2-7; 11 bases match TRBD2. J was trimmed by 4 bases and V by 1 base; bases with no gene match: 3. CDR1 and CDR2 (germline): SGHAT, FQNNGV. The CDR3 sequence is 15 residues long. In nucleotides, the CDR3 is TGTGCCAGCAGCTTAGGACTAGCGGGGACATACGAGCAGTACTTC. Amino acid sequence: CASSLGLAGTYEQYF.

In this sample, this clonotype turned up many times. The V gene is TRBV27, the J gene TRBJ2-1; D may be TRBD1 (5 bases). Germline values: CDR1 MNHEY, CDR2 SMNVEV (reference sequence). The CDR3 contains 12 residues. V gave up 6 bases and J gave up 7 bases, with 10 bases separating them. The CDR3 DNA reads as TGTGCCAGCAGGGGGCAAGTGAATGAGCAGTTCTTC. It specifies CASRGQVNEQFF.

In the case of this clonotype: The DNA is left out, because the CDR3 cannot be placed on it with certainty; the CDR3 is given as TCRdb lists it. V usage is TRBV5-1 and J usage is TRBJ2-1; TRBD1 is the table's D call, not checked against the DNA. CDR1 and CDR2 from the germline V gene are SGHRS and YFSETQ. Including both end residues, the CDR3 is 21 amino acids long. CDR3 sequence reads: CASSFYICSAAPSGSYNEQFF.

This clonotype has ten or more counts. The chain joins TRBV3-1 to TRBJ2-5; 9 bases align to TRBD2. V lost 0 bases, J lost 5 bases, and 10 bases stayed unmatched. Per germline, CDR1 LGHDT and CDR2 YNNKEL (reference sequence). This CDR3 region has 17 residues. The CDR3 loop is CASSQDPRGGEWETQYF. The CDR3 DNA reads as TGTGCCAGCAGCCAAGATCCGCGGGGGGGCGAATGGGAGACCCAGTACTTC.

The rearrangement uses TRBV5-1 and TRBJ2-1, with a possible D match to TRBD1 (6 bases). Germline loops: CDR1 SGHRS, CDR2 YFSETQ. The CDR3 has 15 residues. Trimming shortened V by 1 base and J by 7 bases, and 15 bases separated the two germline ends. The CDR3 is CASSLLRGTGNEQFF. CDR3 bases: TGCGCCAGCAGCTTGCTTAGGGGGACGGGGAATGAGCAGTTCTTC.

The V call is TRBV4-2, the J call TRBJ2-7; maybe TRBD1 (6 bases). This CDR3 spans 16 amino acids. V lost 1 base and J lost 7, with 20 bases in between. Germline CDR1 LGHNA, CDR2 YNFKEQ. CDR3 bases: TGTGCCAGCAGCCAAGGGCGTAAAGGGGGAGTGGGGGAGCAGTACTTC. This encodes CASSQGRKGGVGEQYF.

In this sample, this clonotype turned up many times. This chain links TRBV3-1 with TRBJ2-2; D remains ambiguous. Germline lookup yields CDR1 LGHDT and CDR2 YNNKEL (reference sequence). This CDR3 comprises 14 residues. Trimming took 2 bases from V and 5 from J, leaving 9 bases between them. CDR3 loop: CASSQSGRTGELFF. The CDR3 bases are TGTGCCAGCAGCCAATCGGGCCGGACCGGGGAGCTGTTTTTT.